The present TCR beta chain was sequenced within a study of cytomegalovirus exposure and HLA in healthy donors. Remarks on this clone: Its antigen remains unidentified.

CDR3 length: 13 residues. Germline V gene sequence: CDR1 MGHRA, CDR2 YSYEKL. Study observations and caveats: A missense variant in DCLRE1C was later tied to TCR beta V- and J-gene trimming.

PCR employed 60 Vbeta and 13 Jbeta primers. The method was immunoSEQ multiplex PCR; TCRdb's version includes in-frame clones alone and lacks a portion of them. Of roughly 140,000 clones in the sample, approximately 84% were seen once. The sequenced material came from PBMCs. J is TRBJ2-5 and V is TRBV4-1, with TRBD1 identical over 7 bases. The J call could be wrong; TRBJ2-7 is a better fit for the DNA end. This sequence originates from a woman between 18 and 29 years old in good health and CMV-seronegative. This chain's CDR3 is CASSLGTAYEQYF. The CDR3 coding sequence is TGCGCCAGCAGCCTCGGGACAGCCTACGAGCAGTACTTC.